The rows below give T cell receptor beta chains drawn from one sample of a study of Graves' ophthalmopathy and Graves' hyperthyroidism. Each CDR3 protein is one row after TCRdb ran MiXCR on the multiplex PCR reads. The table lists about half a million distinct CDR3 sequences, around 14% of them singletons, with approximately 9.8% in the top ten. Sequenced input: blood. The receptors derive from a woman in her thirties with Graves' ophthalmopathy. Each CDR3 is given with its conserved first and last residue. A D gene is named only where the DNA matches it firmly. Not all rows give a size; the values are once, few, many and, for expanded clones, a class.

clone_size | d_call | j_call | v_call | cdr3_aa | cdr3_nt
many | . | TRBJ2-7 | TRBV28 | CASSLLQAYEQYF | TGTGCCAGCAGTTTATTACAGGCCTACGAGCAGTACTTC
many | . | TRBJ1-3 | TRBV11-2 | CASSLSRAGIGNTIYF | TGTGCCAGCAGCTTGAGTAGGGCAGGGATCGGAAACACCATATATTTT
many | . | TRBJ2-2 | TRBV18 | CASSHTGELFF | TGTGCCAGCAGCCACACCGGGGAGCTGTTTTTT
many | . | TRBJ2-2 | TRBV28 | CASNSLWDKGLDENTGELFF | TGTGCCAGCAATTCCCTCTGGGACAAGGGATTAGATGAGAACACCGGGGAGCTGTTTTTT
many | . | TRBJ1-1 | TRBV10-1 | CTSSESDMIEAFF | TGCACCAGCAGTGAGTCGGACATGATTGAAGCTTTCTTT
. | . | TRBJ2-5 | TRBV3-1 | CASSQGTAQEIQYF | TGTGCCAGCAGCCAAGGCACAGCCCAAGAGATCCAGTACTTC
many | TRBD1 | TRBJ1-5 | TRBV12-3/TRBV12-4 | CASSFLGQGPLGNQPQHF | TGTGCCAGCAGTTTTTTGGGACAGGGACCCCTCGGCAATCAGCCCCAGCATTTT
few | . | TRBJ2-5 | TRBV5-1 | CASSLDPGKYQETQYF | TGCGCCAGCAGCTTGGATCCTGGGAAGTACCAAGAGACCCAGTACTTC
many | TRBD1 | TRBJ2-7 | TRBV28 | CASRSSGQGDEQYF | TGTGCCAGCAGGAGCTCGGGACAGGGAGACGAGCAGTACTTC
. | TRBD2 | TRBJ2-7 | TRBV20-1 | CSARVGTSGVTYEQYF | TGCAGTGCTAGAGTTGGGACTAGCGGCGTAACCTACGAGCAGTACTTC
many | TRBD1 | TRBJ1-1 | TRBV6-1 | CASSDDRGYNTEAFF | TGTGCCAGCAGTGACGACAGGGGTTATAACACTGAAGCTTTCTTT
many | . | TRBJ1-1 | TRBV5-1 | CASRQFMNTEAFF | TGCGCCAGTCGACAATTCATGAACACTGAAGCTTTCTTT
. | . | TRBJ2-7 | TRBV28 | CASSSGKRAQPYEQYF | TGTGCCAGCAGTAGTGGAAAAAGGGCCCAACCCTACGAGCAGTACTTC
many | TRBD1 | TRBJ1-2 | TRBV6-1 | CASSDGQGWWGYTF | TGTGCCAGCAGTGATGGACAGGGATGGTGGGGCTACACCTTC
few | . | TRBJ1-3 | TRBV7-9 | CASSLKSGNTIYF | TGTGCCAGCAGCTTAAAATCTGGAAACACCATATATTTT
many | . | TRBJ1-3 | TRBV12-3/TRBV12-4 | CASSLGGSDTIYF | TGTGCCAGCAGTTTAGGAGGCTCGGACACCATATATTTT
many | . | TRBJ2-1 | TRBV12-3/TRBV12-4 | CASSLSMVALGNEQFF | TGTGCCAGCAGCCTTTCGATGGTAGCTTTAGGCAATGAGCAGTTCTTC
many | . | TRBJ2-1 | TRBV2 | CASNLQGRYNEQFF | TGTGCCAGCAATCTACAGGGCCGCTACAATGAGCAGTTCTTC
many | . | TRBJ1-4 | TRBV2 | CASRPVEEKLFF | TGTGCCAGCAGGCCGGTGGAGGAAAAACTGTTTTTT
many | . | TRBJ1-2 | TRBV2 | CASSTPGLRNYGYTF | TGTGCCAGCAGCACACCGGGACTTCGTAACTATGGCTACACCTTC
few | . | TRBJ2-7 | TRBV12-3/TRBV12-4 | CASSLAGLRDEQYF | TGTGCCAGCAGTTTAGCAGGGCTACGGGACGAGCAGTACTTC
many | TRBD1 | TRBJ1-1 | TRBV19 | CASSPRGFFAEAFF | TGTGCCAGTAGTCCCAGGGGGTTTTTTGCTGAAGCTTTCTTT
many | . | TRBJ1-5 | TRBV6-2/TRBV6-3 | CASSPGVDRHQPQHF | TGTGCCAGCAGCCCAGGGGTCGACAGGCATCAGCCCCAGCATTTT
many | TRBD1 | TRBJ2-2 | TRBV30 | CAWSPGQGAGELFF | TGTGCCTGGAGTCCGGGACAGGGGGCTGGGGAGCTGTTTTTT
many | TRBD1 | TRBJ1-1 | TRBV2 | CASSPGQGIAEAFF | TGTGCCAGCAGCCCGGGACAGGGGATCGCTGAAGCTTTCTTT
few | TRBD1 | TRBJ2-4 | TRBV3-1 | CASSAPGRGLGKNIQYF | TGTGCCAGCAGCGCGCCGGGCAGGGGGCTTGGCAAAAACATTCAGTACTTC
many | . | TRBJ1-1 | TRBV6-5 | CASRPAPTLNTEAFF | TGTGCCAGCAGGCCGGCCCCAACATTGAACACTGAAGCTTTCTTT
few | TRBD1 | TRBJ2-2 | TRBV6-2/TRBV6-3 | CASKKTGGTGELFF | TGTGCCAGCAAGAAGACAGGGGGAACCGGGGAGCTGTTTTTT
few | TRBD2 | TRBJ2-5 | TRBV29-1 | CSVPGTSGRGQETQYF | TGCAGCGTTCCCGGGACTAGCGGGAGAGGCCAAGAGACCCAGTACTTC
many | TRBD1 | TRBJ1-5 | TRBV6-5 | CASSSPQGRSNQPQHF | TGTGCCAGCAGTTCACCACAGGGGCGTAGCAATCAGCCCCAGCATTTT
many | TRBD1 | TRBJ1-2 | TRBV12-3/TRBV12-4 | CASSSGTGGNYGYTF | TGTGCCAGCAGTTCCGGGACAGGGGGCAACTATGGCTACACCTTC
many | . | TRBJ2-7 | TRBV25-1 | CASSEWIGRAGYEQYF | TGTGCCAGCAGTGAATGGATCGGCAGGGCGGGCTACGAGCAGTACTTC
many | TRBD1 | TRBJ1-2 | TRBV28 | CASSWTGWGGYTF | TGTGCCAGCAGTTGGACAGGGTGGGGTGGCTACACCTTC
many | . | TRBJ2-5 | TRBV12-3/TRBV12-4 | CASSIDQGETQYF | TGTGCCAGCAGTATCGACCAGGGGGAGACCCAGTACTTC
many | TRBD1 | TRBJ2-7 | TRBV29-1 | CSVTGQGGYEQYF | TGCAGCGTCACTGGACAGGGGGGGTACGAGCAGTACTTC
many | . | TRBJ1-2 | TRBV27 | CASSLFAGANYGYTF | TGTGCCAGCAGTTTATTTGCGGGGGCGAACTATGGCTACACCTTC
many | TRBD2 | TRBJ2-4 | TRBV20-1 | CSARDREGLMVIQYF | TGCAGTGCTAGAGATAGGGAGGGTCTCATGGTCATTCAGTACTTC
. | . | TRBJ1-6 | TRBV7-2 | CASSLRADNSPLHF | TGTGCCAGCAGCCTCCGGGCCGATAATTCACCCCTCCACTTT
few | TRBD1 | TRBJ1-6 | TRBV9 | CASSVGQENSPLHF | TGTGCCAGCAGCGTTGGACAGGAGAATTCACCCCTCCACTTT
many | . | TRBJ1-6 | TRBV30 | CAWVTTGGSPLHF | TGTGCCTGGGTGACGACAGGCGGATCACCCCTCCACTTT
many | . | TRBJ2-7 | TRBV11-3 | CASSLVPSYEQYF | TGTGCCAGCAGCTTAGTTCCCTCCTACGAGCAGTACTTC
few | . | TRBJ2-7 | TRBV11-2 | CASRRWGGSYEQYF | TGTGCCAGCAGGAGGTGGGGCGGCTCCTACGAGCAGTACTTC
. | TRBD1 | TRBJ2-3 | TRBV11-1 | CASSTGQGRTDTQYF | TGTGCCAGCAGCACTGGACAGGGGCGCACAGATACGCAGTATTTT
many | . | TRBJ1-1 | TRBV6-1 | CASRLLTEAFF | TGTGCCAGCAGACTTTTGACTGAAGCTTTCTTT
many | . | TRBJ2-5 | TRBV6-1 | CASRRYQETQYF | TGTGCCAGCAGAAGGTACCAAGAGACCCAGTACTTC
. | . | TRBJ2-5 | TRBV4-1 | CASARAVGETQYF | TGCGCCAGCGCACGGGCCGTTGGGGAGACCCAGTACTTC
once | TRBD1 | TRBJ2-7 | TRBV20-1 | CSARPFGWGTGPSEGKYEQYF | TGCAGTGCTAGACCCTTCGGGTGGGGGACAGGGCCCTCCGAGGGGAAATACGAGCAGTACTTC
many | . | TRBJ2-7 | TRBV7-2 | CASSPHRPRGGEQYF | TGTGCCAGCAGCCCTCACAGGCCCCGGGGCGGGGAGCAGTACTTC
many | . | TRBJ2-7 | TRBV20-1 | CSARWGENYEQYF | TGCAGTGCGCGGTGGGGGGAGAACTACGAGCAGTACTTC
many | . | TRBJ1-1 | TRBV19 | CATLDWNTEASF | TGTGCCACCCTCGACTGGAACACTGAAGCTTCCTTT
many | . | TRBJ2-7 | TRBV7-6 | CASSSMGGVDEQYF | TGTGCCAGCAGCTCCATGGGGGGTGTCGACGAGCAGTACTTC
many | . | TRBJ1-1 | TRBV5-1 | CASRPGANMNTEAFF | TGCGCCAGCAGGCCTGGGGCTAATATGAACACTGAAGCTTTCTTT
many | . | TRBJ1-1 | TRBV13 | CASALGVGMNTEAFF | TGTGCCAGCGCCCTTGGGGTGGGTATGAACACTGAAGCTTTCTTT
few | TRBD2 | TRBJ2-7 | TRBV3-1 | CASNLRTSGSRKQYF | TGTGCCAGCAACCTTAGGACTAGCGGGAGTCGTAAGCAGTACTTC
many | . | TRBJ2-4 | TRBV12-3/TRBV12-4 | CASSWAISDIQYF | TGTGCCAGCAGTTGGGCGATTTCCGACATTCAGTACTTC